This TCR beta chain originates from a study of cytomegalovirus exposure and HLA in healthy donors. With 60 Vbeta and 13 Jbeta primers, the PCR was carried out. Repertoires were generated with immunoSEQ multiplex PCR, while TCRdb's copy carries only in-frame clones and drops some. The sample has approximately 70,000 clones, around 66% seen once; the top ten hold approximately 14%. The study's findings and limits: Excluded were some V segments that proved indistinguishable, including TRBV6-2 and TRBV6-3. Generally TCR sequences proved uncommon, though certain public TCRs appeared in numerous donors. There was a cluster of highly shared sequence variants that was likely a sequencing artifact.

This clone occurred a few times. The target antigen is unknown. Germline V gene lookup returns CDR1 KGHSH and CDR2 LQKENI. V gave up 8 bases and J gave up 3 bases, with 14 bases separating them. The CDR3 contains 13 residues. The TCR was taken from a male donor in good health and CMV-seropositive. Sequencing was done on a sample of PBMCs. This sequence joins TRBV18 and TRBJ2-7; D is perhaps TRBD2 (7 bases). The CDR3 loop is CASAGAADYEQYF. The CDR3 DNA is TGTGCCAGCGCGGGGGCCGCAGACTACGAGCAGTACTTC.